This passage covers 10 T cell receptor beta chains from one sample sequenced in a study of T cell changes during pregnancy in multiple sclerosis. The data were produced by immunoSEQ multiplex PCR, yet TCRdb's version contains in-frame clones alone and is incomplete. The table shows 76,000 or so clones, with roughly 93% occurring only once. Sequencing was performed on peripheral blood, taken in the second trimester of pregnancy. Every receptor here comes from a female donor in good health, enrolled as a control in a pregnancy study.

The chain is built from TRBV19 and TRBJ1-4; 7 bases fit TRBD1. The CDR3 is 15 amino acids. After removal of 5 bases from V and 4 bases from J, the junction contained 7 bases not matched to a gene. Germline CDR1 reads LNHDA; CDR2 reads SQIVND (reference sequence). CDR3 amino acids: CASSLSGQSNEKLFF. CDR3 nucleotides: TGTGCCAGTAGTCTATCGGGACAGAGTAATGAAAAACTGTTTTTT.

The chain has TRBV9 and TRBJ1-6; the D is unclear. Per the germline V gene, CDR1 is SGDLS and CDR2 is YYNGEE. The germline V and J ends were trimmed by 0 bases and 6 bases, with 13 bases remaining between them. This CDR3 comprises 16 residues. The CDR3 nucleotides are TGTGCCAGCAGCGTAGCGGCGGGGTCTCGTAATTCACCCCTCCACTTT. It yields the protein CASSVAAGSRNSPLHF.

The CDR3 reads CSVRQTGAGNTIYF. CDR3 coding DNA: TGCAGCGTTCGCCAGACAGGGGCTGGAAACACCATATATTTT. The chain is built from TRBV29-1 and TRBJ1-3, with 8 nucleotides matching TRBD1. With V trimmed by 5 bases and J by 2 bases, 5 bases remained unmatched. CDR1 and CDR2 from the germline V gene are SQVTM and ANQGSEA. CDR3 length equals 14 residues.

The DNA for the CDR3 is TGTGCCAGTAGAGGGACAGGGAAGGCAGATACGCAGTATTTT. Residues: CASRGTGKADTQYF. The V and J genes are TRBV19 and TRBJ2-3; 9 positions agree with TRBD1. The germline gives CDR1 LNHDA, CDR2 SQIVND (reference sequence). V was pared by 6 bases and J by 4 bases, with 5 bases of the junction left unmatched. This CDR3 has 14 residues.

The rearrangement uses TRBV15 and TRBJ2-5; 11 bases are a match to TRBD2. J was trimmed by 5 bases and V by 6 bases; bases with no gene match: 2. The germline gives CDR1 LNHNV, CDR2 YYDKDF (reference sequence). CDR3 length: 13 amino acids. The CDR3 region is CATSVAGGETQYF. Written as DNA, the CDR3 is TGTGCCACCAGTGTAGCGGGGGGGGAGACCCAGTACTTC.

The chain joins TRBV6-5 to TRBJ1-3; D not certain. Trimming left V 8 bases short and J 5 bases short, with 16 bases between. The CDR3 contains 14 residues. Germline CDR1 reads MNHEY; CDR2 reads SVGAGI. This chain's CDR3 is CASRTSRERNTIYF. DNA for the CDR3: TGTGCCAGCCGCACCTCGAGGGAGAGAAACACCATATATTTT.

This chain links TRBV4-2 with TRBJ2-1; TRBD2 aligns across 9 bases. The length of the CDR3 is 16 residues. Per germline, CDR1 LGHNA and CDR2 YNFKEQ. V lost 0 bases to trimming and J lost 9 bases; unmatched junction nucleotides: 9. DNA for the CDR3: TGTGCCAGCAGCCAAGAGGGTGGCGGGGGGGCCTTTGAGCAGTTCTTC. Translating it yields CASSQEGGGGAFEQFF.

This sequence joins TRBV11-3 and TRBJ1-6; 8 bases agree with TRBD1. Per germline, CDR1 SGHNT and CDR2 YENEEA. This CDR3 comprises 15 residues. The ends lost 4 bases at V and 7 bases at J; junction bases unmatched: 6. In DNA form, the CDR3 reads TGTGCCAGCAGCTCCCGGACAGGGCAAAATTCACCCCTCCACTTT. As protein: CASSSRTGQNSPLHF.

This clone was picked up one time. The gene calls are TRBV19 and TRBJ1-3; TRBD1 matches at 9 bases. This CDR3 is 15 amino acids long. Germline V CDR1 and CDR2: LNHDA, SQIVND (reference sequence). The J segment lost 2 bases and the V segment lost 5 bases, leaving 4 bases of the junction unmatched. The CDR3 here is CASSRTGEAGNTIYF. The CDR3 DNA sequence: TGTGCCAGTAGTCGGACAGGGGAGGCTGGAAACACCATATATTTT.

DNA for the CDR3: TGTGCCAGCAGGCTTGGACAGGGGGATACCTACGAGCAGTACTTC. Its translation is CASRLGQGDTYEQYF. The V call is TRBV6-5, the J call TRBJ2-7; 10 bases agree with TRBD1. J gave up 2 bases and V 6 bases, and 7 bases lay outside the gene matches. Per germline, CDR1 MNHEY and CDR2 SVGAGI. This CDR3 is 15 amino acids long.